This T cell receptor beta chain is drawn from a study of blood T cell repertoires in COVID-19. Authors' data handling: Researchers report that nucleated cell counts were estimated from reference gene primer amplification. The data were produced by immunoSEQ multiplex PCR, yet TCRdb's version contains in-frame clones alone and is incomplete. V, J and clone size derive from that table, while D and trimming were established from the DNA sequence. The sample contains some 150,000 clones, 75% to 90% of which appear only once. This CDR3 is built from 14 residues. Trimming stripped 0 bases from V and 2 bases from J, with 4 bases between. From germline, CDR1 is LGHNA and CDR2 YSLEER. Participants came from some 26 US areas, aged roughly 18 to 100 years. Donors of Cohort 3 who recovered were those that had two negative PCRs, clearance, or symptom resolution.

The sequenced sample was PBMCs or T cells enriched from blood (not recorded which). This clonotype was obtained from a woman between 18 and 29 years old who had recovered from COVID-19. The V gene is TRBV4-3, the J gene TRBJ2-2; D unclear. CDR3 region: CASSQDTNTGELFF. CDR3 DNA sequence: TGCGCCAGCAGCCAAGACACAAACACCGGGGAGCTGTTTTTT.